This entry features one T cell receptor beta chain sequence. V was clipped by 0 bases and J by 6 bases; unmatched bases: 8. Germline V gives CDR1 SGHRS, CDR2 YFSETQ. The CDR3 length is 15 residues. Only in-frame clones appear in the TCRdb table, and some are missing; sequencing was by immunoSEQ multiplex PCR. The sample includes hundreds of thousands of clones, 80% to 90% of them seen just once. This specimen belongs to a study of blood T cell repertoires in COVID-19. This rearrangement joins TRBV5-1 to TRBJ2-7, with 8 bases fitting TRBD2. This clonotype originated in a woman younger than 30 who had recovered from COVID-19. Sequences were obtained from PBMCs or T cells enriched from blood (not recorded which). Written as DNA, the CDR3 is TGCGCCAGCAGCTTGGGCGGGGGGCCCCCGGGCGAGCAGTACTTC. Its translation is CASSLGGGPPGEQYF.